These 29 T cell receptor beta chains originate from one sample sequenced in a study of blood T cell repertoires in COVID-19. Profiled with immunoSEQ multiplex PCR; TCRdb holds only in-frame clones, not every one. The table includes 190,000 or so clones, just under 90% detected once. The sequenced sample was peripheral blood. The receptor source for this set is a woman aged 18-30 years who had recovered from COVID-19.

V is TRBV7-6 and J is TRBJ2-5, with D possibly being TRBD1 (6 bases). The ends were cut back, 2 bases at V and 4 bases at J, with 14 bases in the middle. The CDR3 extends over 15 amino acids. The V gene's germline CDR1 is SGHVS and CDR2 FNYEAQ. CDR3 amino acids: CASSLTLSGAETQYF. The CDR3 DNA reads as TGTGCCAGCAGCTTAACCTTGTCAGGGGCAGAGACCCAGTACTTC.

The chain links TRBV7-2 to TRBJ2-3; 9 positions agree with TRBD2. The junction had 3 bases not matched to a gene; V was cut back by 2 bases and J by 0 bases. In germline, CDR1 is SGHTA, CDR2 FQGNSA. The CDR3 covers 16 residues. The chain's CDR3 is CASSLYLAGSTDTQYF. The CDR3 DNA sequence: TGTGCCAGCAGCTTATACCTAGCGGGGAGCACAGATACGCAGTATTTT.

The rearrangement joins TRBV7-2 to TRBJ2-2; D is perhaps TRBD2 (5 bases). V was shortened by 2 bases and J by 6 bases, with 13 bases between the two germline ends. This CDR3 has 15 residues. Germline V CDR1 and CDR2: SGHTA, FQGNSA. The CDR3 bases are TGTGCCAGCAGCTTAAGACCGGGAAATGCCGGGGAGCTGTTTTTT. This sequence encodes CASSLRPGNAGELFF.

This sequence joins TRBV9 and TRBJ2-1; 15 bases map to TRBD2. CDR3 length equals 15 residues. Germline V gene data show CDR1 as SGDLS and CDR2 as YYNGEE. V shed 4 bases and J 15 bases; nucleotides not matched to a gene: 11. The CDR3 DNA reads TGTGCCAGCAGCCCAGGACTAGCGGGAGGGCCAGCCCTGTTCTTC. Translating gives CASSPGLAGGPALFF.

The rearrangement uses TRBV7-3 and TRBJ2-3, with a weak D call TRBD1 (5 bases). Trimming cost V 5 bases and J 3 bases, with 6 bases left between them. Germline V CDR1 and CDR2: SGHTA, FQGTGA. The CDR3 runs to 12 residues. The CDR3 DNA reads as TGTGCCAGCAGCCAGGGAACAGATACGCAGTATTTT. It codes for CASSQGTDTQYF.

The chain employs TRBV4-1 and TRBJ2-5; 7 bases align to TRBD2. This CDR3 is built from 16 residues. Trimming cost V 1 base and J 5 bases; bases outside gene matches: 10. The germline gives CDR1 MGHRA, CDR2 YSYEKL. The CDR3 here is CASSQVSGGRRETQYF. In DNA form, the CDR3 reads TGCGCCAGCAGCCAAGTTAGCGGCGGGAGAAGGGAGACCCAGTACTTC.

The chain employs TRBV20-1 and TRBJ2-3, with a weak D call TRBD1 (6 bases). Deletions cut 4 bases from V and 11 bases from J, with 10 bases between. This CDR3 has 10 amino acids. The germline CDR1 and CDR2 sequences are DFQATT and SNEGSKA (reference sequence). In DNA, the CDR3 is TGCAGTGCTAACAGGGTTCGGCAGTATTTT. It specifies CSANRVRQYF.

The V and J genes are TRBV15 and TRBJ2-7; D call uncertain. In germline, CDR1 is LNHNV, CDR2 YYDKDF (reference sequence). Trimming cost V 0 bases and J 4 bases, with 7 bases left between them. The CDR3 extends over 13 amino acids. DNA for the CDR3: TGTGCCACCAGCAGAGATGCGGCTTACGAGCAGTACTTC. Translating it yields CATSRDAAYEQYF.

As DNA, the CDR3 is TGTGCCTGGTACGCGGGACCCGACGTGTCGAATGAGCAGTTCTTC. Translation gives CAWYAGPDVSNEQFF. The chain employs TRBV30 and TRBJ2-1; possibly TRBD2 for D (6 bases). Germline V lookup: CDR1 GTSNPN, CDR2 SVGIG (reference sequence). Trimming cost V 5 bases and J 7 bases, with 21 bases left between them. The CDR3 runs 15 residues.

This chain joins TRBV6-2 or TRBV6-3 and TRBJ2-7; 12 nucleotides line up with TRBD2. Germline lookup yields CDR1 MNHEY and CDR2 SVGEGT. The ends lost 2 bases at V and 5 bases at J; junction bases unmatched: 10. CDR3 size: 17 residues. CDR3: CASSYGGPSGRVHEQYV. The CDR3 nucleotides read TGTGCCAGCAGTTACGGGGGCCCTAGCGGGAGGGTCCACGAGCAGTACGTC.

This chain links TRBV7-2 with TRBJ2-1, with TRBD1 matching over 8 bases. Germline trimming cut 3 bases from V and 9 bases from J; bases unmatched to any gene: 4. This CDR3 has 13 residues. CDR1 is SGHTA and CDR2 is FQGNSA in the germline V gene. CDR3 amino acids: CASSFDRGSEQFF. CDR3 coding DNA: TGTGCCAGCAGCTTCGACAGGGGTAGTGAGCAGTTCTTC.

This chain uses TRBV6-2 or TRBV6-3 with TRBJ1-6; 10 nucleotides match TRBD1. V shed 4 bases and J 9 bases; nucleotides not matched to a gene: 6. The CDR3 runs to 15 residues. In germline, CDR1 is MNHEY, CDR2 SVGEGT. The CDR3 protein is CASSSGQGVFSPLHF. DNA of the CDR3: TGTGCCAGCAGTTCTGGACAGGGGGTATTTTCACCCCTCCACTTT.

This chain connects TRBV7-2 to TRBJ1-4; maybe TRBD1 (6 bases). V was trimmed by 5 bases and J by 8 bases, leaving 15 bases between them. CDR3 length: 14 amino acids. Germline V CDR1 and CDR2: SGHTA, FQGNSA. This chain's CDR3 is CASSPTGFVEKLFF. CDR3 DNA: TGTGCCAGCAGCCCGACAGGCTTCGTGGAAAAACTGTTTTTT.

CDR3 loop: CASSLRGTFNGGTNEKLFF. In DNA form, the CDR3 reads TGTGCCAGCAGCCTGCGGGGGACCTTTAATGGGGGCACTAATGAAAAACTGTTTTTT. V gene TRBV4-2 combines with J gene TRBJ1-4; tentative D call: TRBD1 (6 bases). Germline assignment: CDR1 LGHNA and CDR2 YNFKEQ. V shed 4 bases and J shed 2 bases, with 23 bases lying between them. The length of the CDR3 is 19 residues.

This chain joins TRBV12-5 and TRBJ1-2, with D uncertain. Looked up from germline, CDR1 is LGHNT and CDR2 is FRNRAP. Trimming removed 4 bases from V and 6 bases from J, with 12 bases in between. CDR3 length equals 13 residues. CDR3 DNA: TGTGCTAGTGGTTCGCTTGGACTGAATGGCTACACCTTC. Protein product: CASGSLGLNGYTF.

The chain combines TRBV5-1 with TRBJ1-1; perhaps TRBD1 as D (5 bases). This CDR3 comprises 13 residues. From germline, CDR1 is SGHRS and CDR2 YFSETQ. V was cut by 4 bases and J by 4 bases, with 11 bases left in between. The CDR3 DNA follows: TGCGCCAGCAGCCTGGGGCTAGGCACTGAAGCTTTCTTT. Translation gives CASSLGLGTEAFF.

V gene TRBV14 combines with J gene TRBJ2-2; D unresolved. V gave up 5 bases and J gave up 7 bases, with 17 bases separating them. Germline V lookup: CDR1 SGHDN, CDR2 FVKESK. The length of the CDR3 is 15 residues. The CDR3 loop is CASSRAHWLGGELFF. DNA for the CDR3: TGTGCCAGCAGCAGAGCGCATTGGCTTGGCGGGGAGCTGTTTTTT.

This clone was observed once. V usage is TRBV19 and J usage is TRBJ1-1; D is unclear. Germline lookup yields CDR1 LNHDA and CDR2 SQIVND (reference sequence). V was shortened by 7 bases and J by 2 bases, with 17 bases between the two germline ends. The CDR3 is 15 amino acids. The chain's CDR3 is CASTYSPAGNTEAFF. DNA for the CDR3: TGTGCCAGTACCTATTCCCCAGCGGGTAACACTGAAGCTTTCTTT.

The chain combines TRBV5-6 with TRBJ1-1; 7 bases agree with TRBD1. With V trimmed by 4 bases and J by 0 bases, 6 bases remained unmatched. Germline loops: CDR1 SGHDT, CDR2 YYEEEE. The CDR3 consists of 15 residues. The CDR3 spells CASSPTGEVNTEAFF. For the CDR3, the DNA is TGTGCCAGCAGCCCCACAGGGGAGGTGAACACTGAAGCTTTCTTT.

J is TRBJ1-2 and V is TRBV7-9, with 9 bases lining up with TRBD1. There are 15 residues in the CDR3. CDR1 SEHNR and CDR2 FQNEAQ come from the germline V gene (reference sequence). The ends lost 2 bases at V and 4 bases at J; junction bases unmatched: 5. CDR3 loop: CASSLPGQGRYGYTF. The DNA for the CDR3 is TGTGCCAGCAGCTTACCGGGACAGGGCCGCTATGGCTACACCTTC.

J is TRBJ2-2 and V is TRBV3-1 (or the pseudogene TRBV3-2), with 12 bases identical to TRBD2. Trimming took 5 bases from V and 5 from J; bases not matched to a gene: 6. The CDR3 loop spans 16 amino acids. The germline V gene encodes CDR1 LGHDT and CDR2 YNNKEL (reference sequence). This chain's CDR3 is CASSSSGRGGTGELFF. The CDR3 nucleotides are TGTGCCAGCAGCTCTAGCGGGAGGGGCGGTACCGGGGAGCTGTTTTTT.

The V call is TRBV7-9, the J call TRBJ2-7; 11 bases match TRBD2. CDR3 length: 14 residues. Germline V gives CDR1 SEHNR, CDR2 FQNEAQ (reference sequence). With 8 bases clipped from V and 2 bases from J, the junction kept 5 bases outside the gene matches. CDR3 in amino acids: CASPDSGGAYEQYF. The CDR3 nucleotides read TGTGCCAGCCCAGATAGCGGGGGGGCCTACGAGCAGTACTTC.

The chain couples TRBV23-1 to TRBJ2-1; perhaps TRBD1 as D (7 bases). TRBV23-1 is designated an ORF whose function remains uncertain. With 4 bases removed from V and 4 bases from J, the gap between germline ends came to 29 bases. The CDR3 totals 20 residues. CDR3 protein: CASSPPPGRGASEAYNEQFF. CDR3 DNA: TGCGCCAGCAGTCCACCTCCCGGCAGGGGGGCTAGCGAAGCGTACAATGAGCAGTTCTTC.

The chain couples TRBV23-1 to TRBJ1-1, with 9 bases lining up with TRBD1. TRBV23-1 is annotated as an ORF whose role is uncertain. This CDR3 is 14 amino acids long. Trimming at V came to 3 bases and at J to 2 bases, leaving 1 base not matched to a gene. For the CDR3, the DNA is TGCGCCAGCAGTCAGGGACAGGGTAACACTGAAGCTTTCTTT. The encoded protein is CASSQGQGNTEAFF.

The chain employs TRBV5-1 and TRBJ1-4; D might be TRBD1 (6 bases). V was trimmed by 0 bases and J by 6 bases, leaving 9 bases between them. Looked up from germline, CDR1 is SGHRS and CDR2 is YFSETQ. The length of the CDR3 is 14 residues. Here the CDR3 reads CASSLDRVDEKLFF. The CDR3 DNA sequence: TGCGCCAGCAGCTTGGACAGGGTTGATGAAAAACTGTTTTTT.

V usage is TRBV7-6 and J usage is TRBJ2-1; 7 nucleotides agree with TRBD2. Per the germline V gene, CDR1 is SGHVS and CDR2 is FNYEAQ. With V trimmed by 5 bases and J by 7 bases, 26 bases remained unmatched. This CDR3 has 20 residues. CDR3 loop: CASSLFPGMGGRERGNEQFF. CDR3 in DNA: TGTGCCAGCAGCCTTTTCCCGGGAATGGGCGGGAGAGAAAGGGGAAATGAGCAGTTCTTC.

The chain recombines TRBV27 with TRBJ2-1; possibly TRBD2 for D (6 bases). Trimming removed 10 bases at V and 5 bases at J, with 15 bases between. This CDR3 has 13 residues. Per germline, CDR1 MNHEY and CDR2 SMNVEV (reference sequence). The DNA of the CDR3 is TGTGCCACCCGCCAAGGCGGGAACAATGAGCAGTTCTTC. Its translation is CATRQGGNNEQFF.

This clone came up once. The CDR3 here is CASSIRPEYSNQPQHF. In nucleotides, the CDR3 is TGTGCCAGTAGTATACGTCCGGAGTATAGCAATCAGCCCCAGCATTTT. The gene calls are TRBV19 and TRBJ1-5, with D uncertain. The CDR3 runs to 16 residues. The germline gives CDR1 LNHDA, CDR2 SQIVND (reference sequence). Trimming shortened V by 2 bases and J by 0 bases, and 11 bases separated the two germline ends.

The V call is TRBV19, the J call TRBJ1-1; the match to TRBD1 covers 8 bases. V shed 5 bases and J 1 base; nucleotides not matched to a gene: 6. This CDR3 spans 15 amino acids. Germline CDR1 reads LNHDA; CDR2 reads SQIVND (reference sequence). The CDR3 loop is CASSPQGAPNTEAFF. As DNA, the CDR3 is TGTGCCAGTAGTCCGCAGGGGGCGCCGAACACTGAAGCTTTCTTT.